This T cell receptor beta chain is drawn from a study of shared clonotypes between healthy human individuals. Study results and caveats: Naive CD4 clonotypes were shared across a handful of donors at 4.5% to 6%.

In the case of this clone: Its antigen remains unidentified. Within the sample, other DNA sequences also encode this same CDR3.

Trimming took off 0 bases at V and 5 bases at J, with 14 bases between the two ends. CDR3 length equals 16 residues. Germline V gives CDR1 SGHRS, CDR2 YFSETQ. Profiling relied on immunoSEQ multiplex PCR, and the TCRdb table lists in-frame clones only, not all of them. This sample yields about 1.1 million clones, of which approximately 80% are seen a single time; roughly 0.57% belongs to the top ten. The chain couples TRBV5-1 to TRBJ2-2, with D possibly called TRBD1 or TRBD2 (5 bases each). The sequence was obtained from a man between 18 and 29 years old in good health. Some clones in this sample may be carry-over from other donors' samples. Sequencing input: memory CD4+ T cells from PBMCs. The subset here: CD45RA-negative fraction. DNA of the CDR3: TGCGCCAGCAGCTTGGCCGGGACGGGAAGTACCGGGGAGCTGTTTTTT. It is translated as CASSLAGTGSTGELFF. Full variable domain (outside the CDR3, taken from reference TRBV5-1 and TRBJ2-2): KAGVTQTPRYLIKTRGQQVTLSCSPISGHRSVSWYQQTPGQGLQFLFEYFSETQRNKGNFPGRFSGRQFSNSRSEMNVSTLELGDSALYLCASSLAGTGSTGELFFGEGSRLTVL.